This T cell receptor beta chain was identified during a study of blood T cell repertoires in COVID-19. Turning to the study itself: Samples taken during acute and convalescent COVID-19 were collected in the United States, Italy and Spain. Sample material is recorded as cDNA or gDNA derived from T cells, B-cell-depleted T cells, or PBMCs.

Enrolment of Seattle patients took place during active infection, and they were followed longitudinally. Only in-frame clones appear in the TCRdb table, and some are missing; sequencing was by immunoSEQ multiplex PCR. This sample has roughly 340,000 clones; about nine tenths occur once, and the top ten carry nearly 6.5%. The CDR3 contains 16 residues. In germline, CDR1 is SGHNT, CDR2 YENEEA. V gave up 3 bases and J gave up 3 bases; unmatched junction bases: 4. V gene TRBV11-3 combines with J gene TRBJ2-1; 11 positions agree with TRBD2. The TCR was taken from a woman between 45 and 60 years old with COVID-19, enrolled during active disease. The sequencing sample was made of peripheral blood. In DNA form, the CDR3 reads TGTGCCAGCAGCTTCCCCCTAGCGGGGGGCTACAATGAGCAGTTCTTC. As protein: CASSFPLAGGYNEQFF.